Following are 10 T cell receptor beta chains from one sample sequenced in a study of blood T cell repertoires in COVID-19. This table comes from immunoSEQ multiplex PCR, and its TCRdb copy is limited to in-frame clones, with some not included. The table has about 200,000 clones, around 90% seen once; the top ten hold roughly a fifth. The sample taken for sequencing was peripheral blood. The receptors here all came from a man in his fifties or sixties with active or convalescent COVID-19.

The chain is built from TRBV29-1 and TRBJ2-5, with 10 bases aligning to TRBD2. The CDR3 runs 17 residues. The germline gives CDR1 SQVTM, CDR2 ANQGSEA. The CDR3 DNA sequence: TGCAGTGCCTCTTGGGGAGTAGCGGGGGGTGTTGTCGAGACCCAGTACTTC. Protein product: CSASWGVAGGVVETQYF.

The CDR3 nucleotides are TGTGCCAGCGTCGATGACAGGGAGGAAGGCTACACCTTC. Residues: CASVDDREEGYTF. The rearrangement uses TRBV11-1 and TRBJ1-2; the match to TRBD1 covers 7 bases. After removal of 8 bases from V and 8 bases from J, the junction contained 11 bases not matched to a gene. The CDR3 spans 13 residues. CDR1 SGHAT and CDR2 FQDESV come from the germline V gene (reference sequence). Complete variable domain (other parts from reference TRBV11-1 and TRBJ1-2): EAEVAQSPRYKITEKSQAVAFWCDPISGHATLYWYRQILGQGPELLVQFQDESVVDDSQLPKDRFSAERLKGVDSTLKIQPAELGDSAMYLCASVDDREEGYTFGSGTRLTVV.

This chain's CDR3 is CASSLSAGNYGYTF. The CDR3 nucleotides are TGTGCCAGCAGCTTGTCAGCAGGGAACTATGGCTACACCTTC. The genes are TRBV5-5 and TRBJ1-2, with D possibly being TRBD1 (5 bases). The germline gives CDR1 SGHKS, CDR2 YYEKEE (reference sequence). V lost 1 base and J lost 2, with 9 bases in between. The CDR3 spans 14 residues.

The DNA of the CDR3 is TGTGCCAGCAGCCCCGGGACAGGGTTCAGCAATGAGCAGTTCTTC. It encodes CASSPGTGFSNEQFF. This chain joins TRBV7-9 and TRBJ2-1; 9 bases map to TRBD1. The V segment lost 5 bases and the J segment 6 bases; nucleotides outside the gene matches: 8. Germline-derived CDR1 and CDR2 are SEHNR and FQNEAQ (reference sequence). The CDR3 has 15 residues.

The chain recombines TRBV12-3 or TRBV12-4 with TRBJ2-7, with D unclear. CDR3 size: 11 residues. Between the trimmed V and J ends, which lost 3 bases and 5 bases, there was a span of 5 bases. This CDR3 reads CASSFSHEQYF. CDR3 sequence (DNA): TGTGCCAGCAGTTTTAGCCACGAGCAGTACTTC.

J is TRBJ2-7 and V is TRBV30, with 7 nucleotides matching TRBD2. Germline trimming cut 4 bases from V and 2 bases from J; bases unmatched to any gene: 14. Germline V gene data show CDR1 as GTSNPN and CDR2 as SVGIG (reference sequence). This CDR3 has 16 residues. CDR3 coding DNA: TGTGCCTGGATGGAGCCAGCGGGGAAAGGCCCCTACGAGCAGTACTTC. As protein: CAWMEPAGKGPYEQYF. The full variable domain, completed using reference TRBV30 and TRBJ2-7, is SQTIHQWPATLVQPVGSPLSLECTVEGTSNPNLYWYRQAAGRGLQLLFYSVGIGQISSEVPQNLSASRPQDRQFILSSKKLLLSDSGFYLCAWMEPAGKGPYEQYFGPGTRLTVT.

The rearrangement uses TRBV6-6 and TRBJ1-2, with D maybe TRBD1 (5 bases). Trimming left V 2 bases short and J 6 bases short, with 13 bases between. Germline-derived CDR1 and CDR2 are MNHNY and SVGAGI (reference sequence). This CDR3 region has 14 residues. The DNA for the CDR3 is TGTGCCAGCAGTTACCCGGACACCTCTCATGGCTACACCTTC. It encodes CASSYPDTSHGYTF.

The chain links TRBV20-1 to TRBJ1-2; TRBD1 matches at 8 bases. Germline lookup yields CDR1 DFQATT and CDR2 SNEGSKA (reference sequence). The CDR3 contains 11 residues. V was pared by 6 bases and J by 7 bases, with 4 bases of the junction left unmatched. DNA of the CDR3: TGCAGTGCCAACAGGGGGGGTGGCTACACCTTC. Protein sequence: CSANRGGGYTF.

This chain links TRBV19 with TRBJ2-7, with D maybe TRBD2 (6 bases). V lost 5 bases to trimming and J lost 5 bases, with 19 bases between them. In germline, CDR1 is LNHDA, CDR2 SQIVND (reference sequence). This CDR3 region has 15 residues. The CDR3 region is CASSPGPAGPHEQYF. The CDR3 coding sequence is TGTGCCAGTAGTCCTGGACCCGCGGGACCCCACGAGCAGTACTTC.

The gene calls are TRBV6-5 and TRBJ2-4, with 8 bases matching TRBD2. CDR3 size: 14 residues. The germline V gene has CDR1 MNHEY and CDR2 SVGAGI. V lost 5 bases, J lost 8 bases, and 8 bases stayed unmatched. The CDR3 reads CASSPPGGADIQYF. Here the CDR3 DNA reads TGTGCCAGCAGTCCCCCCGGGGGGGCGGACATTCAGTACTTC.